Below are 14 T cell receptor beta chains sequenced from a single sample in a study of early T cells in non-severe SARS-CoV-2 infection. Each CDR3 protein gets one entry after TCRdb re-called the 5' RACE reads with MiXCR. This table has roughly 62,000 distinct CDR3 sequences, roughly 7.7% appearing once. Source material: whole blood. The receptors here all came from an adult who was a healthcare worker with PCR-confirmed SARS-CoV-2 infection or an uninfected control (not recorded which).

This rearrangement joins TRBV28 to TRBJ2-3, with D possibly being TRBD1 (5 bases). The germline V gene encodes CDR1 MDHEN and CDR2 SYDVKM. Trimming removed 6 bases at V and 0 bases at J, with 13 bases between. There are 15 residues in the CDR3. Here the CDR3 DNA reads TGTGCCAGCAGCTGGGGCGCTTCTAGCACAGATACGCAGTATTTT. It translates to CASSWGASSTDTQYF.

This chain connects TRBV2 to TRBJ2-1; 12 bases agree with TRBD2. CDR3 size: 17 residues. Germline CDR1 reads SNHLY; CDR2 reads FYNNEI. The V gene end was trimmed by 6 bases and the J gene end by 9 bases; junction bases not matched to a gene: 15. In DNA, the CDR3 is TGTGCCAGCAGGCCCGACCTAGCGGGAGGGCCACGGAGTGAGCAGTTCTTC. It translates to CASRPDLAGGPRSEQFF.

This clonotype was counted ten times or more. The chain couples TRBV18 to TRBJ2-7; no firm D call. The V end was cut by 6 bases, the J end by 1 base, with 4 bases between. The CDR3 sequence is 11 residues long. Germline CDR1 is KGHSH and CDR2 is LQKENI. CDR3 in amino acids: CASSLSYEQYF. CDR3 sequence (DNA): TGTGCCAGCTCGCTTTCCTACGAGCAGTACTTC. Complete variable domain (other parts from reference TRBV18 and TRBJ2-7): NAGVMQNPRHLVRRRGQEARLRCSPMKGHSHVYWYRQLPEEGLKFMVYLQKENIIDESGMPKERFSAEFPKEGPSILRIQQVVRGDSAAYFCASSLSYEQYFGPGTRLTVT.

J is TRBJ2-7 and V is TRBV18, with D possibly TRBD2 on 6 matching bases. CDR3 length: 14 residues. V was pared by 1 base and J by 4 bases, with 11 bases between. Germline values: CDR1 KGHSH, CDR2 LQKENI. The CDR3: CASSPRGTVYEQYF. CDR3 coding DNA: TGTGCCAGCTCACCACGCGGGACGGTATACGAGCAGTACTTC.

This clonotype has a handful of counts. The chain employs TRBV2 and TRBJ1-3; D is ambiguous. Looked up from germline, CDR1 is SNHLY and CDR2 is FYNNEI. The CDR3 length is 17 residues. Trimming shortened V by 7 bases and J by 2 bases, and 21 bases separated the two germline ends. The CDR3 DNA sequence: TGTGCCAGCAAAAGTATGGGCTGGGCTCGTGCTGGAAACACCATATATTTT. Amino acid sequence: CASKSMGWARAGNTIYF.

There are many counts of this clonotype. CDR3 nucleotide sequence: TGTGCCAGCAGCTTCGGACAGAGCCGGGAAGCTTTCTTT. Translating gives CASSFGQSREAFF. V is TRBV7-9 and J is TRBJ1-1, with D tentatively TRBD1 (6 bases). V was cut by 3 bases and J by 8 bases, with 13 bases left in between. The CDR3 spans 13 residues. Germline CDR1 reads SEHNR; CDR2 reads FQNEAQ (reference sequence).

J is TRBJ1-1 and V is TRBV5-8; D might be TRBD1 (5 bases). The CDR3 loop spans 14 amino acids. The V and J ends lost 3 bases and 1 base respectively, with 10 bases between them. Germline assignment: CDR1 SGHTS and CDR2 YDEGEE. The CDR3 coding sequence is TGTGCCAGCAGCTGGGGGACGGGGAACACTGAAGCTTTCTTT. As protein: CASSWGTGNTEAFF.

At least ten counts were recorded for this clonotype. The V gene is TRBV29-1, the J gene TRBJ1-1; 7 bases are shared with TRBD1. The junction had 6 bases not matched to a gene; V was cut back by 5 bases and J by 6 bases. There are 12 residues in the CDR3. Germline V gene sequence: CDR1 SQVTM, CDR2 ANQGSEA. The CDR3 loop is CSVPEGTAEAFF. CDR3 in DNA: TGCAGCGTTCCCGAGGGGACAGCTGAAGCTTTCTTT.

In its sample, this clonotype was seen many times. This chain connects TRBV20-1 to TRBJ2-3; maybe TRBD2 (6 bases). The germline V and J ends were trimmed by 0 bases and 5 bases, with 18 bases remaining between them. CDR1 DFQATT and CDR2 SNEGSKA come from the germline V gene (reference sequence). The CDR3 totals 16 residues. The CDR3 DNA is TGCAGTGCTAGAGACCCGAGAGCGGCAGCGGGAGATACGCAGTATTTT. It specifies CSARDPRAAAGDTQYF.

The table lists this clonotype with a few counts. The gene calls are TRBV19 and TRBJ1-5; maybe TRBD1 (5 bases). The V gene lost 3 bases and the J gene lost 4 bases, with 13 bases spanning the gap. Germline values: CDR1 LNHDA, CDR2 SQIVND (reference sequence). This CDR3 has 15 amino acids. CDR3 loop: CASSMDRGVNQPQHF. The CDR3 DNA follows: TGTGCCAGTAGTATGGACCGAGGGGTGAATCAGCCCCAGCATTTT.

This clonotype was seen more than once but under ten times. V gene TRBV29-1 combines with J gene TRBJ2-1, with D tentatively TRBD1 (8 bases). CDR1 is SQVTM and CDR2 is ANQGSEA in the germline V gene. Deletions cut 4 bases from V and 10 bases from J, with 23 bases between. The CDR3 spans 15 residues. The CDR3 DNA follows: TGCAGCGTTGCGGGGGGCTTGGACAGGGCTCGCGAGCAGTTCTTC. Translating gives CSVAGGLDRAREQFF.

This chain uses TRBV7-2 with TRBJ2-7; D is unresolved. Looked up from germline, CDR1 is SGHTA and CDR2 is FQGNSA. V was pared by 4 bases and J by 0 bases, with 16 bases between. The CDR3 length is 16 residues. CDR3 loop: CASSSPWGQNSYEQYF. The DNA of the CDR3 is TGTGCCAGCAGCTCTCCTTGGGGTCAGAACTCCTACGAGCAGTACTTC.

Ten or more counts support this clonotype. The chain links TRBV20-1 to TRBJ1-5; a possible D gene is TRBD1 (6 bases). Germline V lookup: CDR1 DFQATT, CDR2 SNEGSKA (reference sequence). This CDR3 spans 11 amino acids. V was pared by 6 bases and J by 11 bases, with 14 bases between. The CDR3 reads CSARGGASQHF. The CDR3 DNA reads TGCAGTGCCAGGGGAGGTGCATCCCAGCATTTT.

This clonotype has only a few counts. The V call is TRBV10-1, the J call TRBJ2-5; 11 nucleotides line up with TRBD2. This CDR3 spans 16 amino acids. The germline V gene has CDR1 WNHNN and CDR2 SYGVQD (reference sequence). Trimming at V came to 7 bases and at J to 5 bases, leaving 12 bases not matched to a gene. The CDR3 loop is CASILAGVLDEETQYF. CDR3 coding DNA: TGCGCCAGCATACTAGCGGGAGTATTGGATGAGGAGACCCAGTACTTC.